This is a list of T cell receptor beta chains from one sample in a study of CD8 T cells in Susac syndrome. TCRdb re-analysed the immunoSEQ multiplex PCR reads in MiXCR, keeping a single row per CDR3 protein. The sample has some 450,000 distinct CDR3 sequences, approximately 89% seen once. The sample was CD8+ T cells from PBMCs. The receptors were gathered from a human donor with multiple sclerosis. Each CDR3 is given without its conserved first and last residue. Each record gives: J gene, V gene, CDR3 protein.

J: TRBJ1-5
V: TRBV28
CDR3: ASSYIEEGKKPQH

J: TRBJ2-2
V: TRBV7-8
CDR3: ASSFILGQISFDGELF

J: TRBJ2-7
V: TRBV7-9
CDR3: ASSLGGGSLPSYEQY

J: TRBJ1-3
V: TRBV5-8
CDR3: ASSSGTISGNTIY

J: TRBJ1-4
V: TRBV7-6
CDR3: ASSLRLGGGEKLF

J: TRBJ1-5
V: TRBV5-6
CDR3: ASSLDRTQSQH

J: TRBJ2-7
V: TRBV13
CDR3: ASSRGPGTGVTYEQY

J: TRBJ2-5
V: TRBV7-2
CDR3: ASSPYVGTGWTQY

J: TRBJ2-1
V: TRBV7-9
CDR3: ASSPRSGLVTWSYNEQF

J: TRBJ1-2
V: TRBV7-8
CDR3: ASSLGSGYYGYT

J: TRBJ2-1
V: TRBV6-5
CDR3: ASSYGLAGFHNEQF

J: TRBJ2-3
V: TRBV4-1
CDR3: ASSHEQRGASTDTQY

J: TRBJ1-1
V: TRBV5-6
CDR3: ASSSPQGIERDTEAF

J: TRBJ2-7
V: TRBV5-5
CDR3: ASSWSQGYEQY

J: TRBJ1-5
V: TRBV14
CDR3: ASSQAGTGEEPQH

J: TRBJ2-1
V: TRBV27
CDR3: ASRAPSGGYNEQF

J: TRBJ2-3
V: TRBV12-3/TRBV12-4
CDR3: ASSSGTGYTDTQY

J: TRBJ2-1
V: TRBV30
CDR3: AWSVGTGNYEQF

J: TRBJ2-3
V: TRBV2
CDR3: ASSAGQLSTDTQY

J: TRBJ2-7
V: TRBV4-1
CDR3: ASSQDPGQDEQY

J: TRBJ1-6
V: TRBV27
CDR3: ASSLDPGVNSPLH

J: TRBJ2-1
V: TRBV6-1
CDR3: ASSELAGGNEQF

J: TRBJ2-3
V: TRBV27
CDR3: ASSSRFIDRLSTDTQY

J: TRBJ2-7
V: TRBV12-3/TRBV12-4
CDR3: ASSFQLEGKPSYEQY